These T cell receptor beta chains were read from a single sample in a study of T cell repertoires in cytomegalovirus infection. MiXCR, applied by TCRdb to the reads, yields one record per CDR3 protein. This sample has 90,000 to 120,000 distinct CDR3 sequences, with 20% to 25% found just once. Sequenced: CD8+ T cells from PBMCs. All receptors derive from a human donor in good health (CMV status not recorded). Some clones in this sample may be carry-over from other donors' samples. The CDR3 runs from the conserved cysteine through the conserved F or W. D genes are given only for firm matches. Expanded clones get a size class; other rows say once, few or many, or leave the size out.

d_gene	v_gene	abundance	j_gene	CDR3nt	CDR3aa
.	TRBV6-2/TRBV6-3	.	TRBJ1-2	TGTGCCAGCACCGAACCCGGTCCTGGCTACACCTTC	CASTEPGPGYTF
TRBD1	TRBV7-9	few	TRBJ1-1	TGTGCCAGCAGCTTAGGGACAGGGGACACTGAAGCTTTCTTT	CASSLGTGDTEAFF
.	TRBV27	.	TRBJ1-6	TGTGCCAGCAGCCCCCCCACAGTTACTGGTTCACCCCTCCACTTT	CASSPPTVTGSPLHF
TRBD2	TRBV11-2	.	TRBJ2-3	TGTGCCAGCAGCTCCGAGTGGGGGGGAGGAGATACGCAGTATTTT	CASSSEWGGGDTQYF
TRBD1	TRBV28	few	TRBJ1-1	TGTGCCAGCAGTTCTCACCCCGGGACAGGGGGTACAGAAGCTTTCTTT	CASSSHPGTGGTEAFF
.	TRBV27	once	TRBJ1-1	TGTGCCAGCAGTGACAATTTTCGGAACACTGAAGCTTTCTTT	CASSDNFRNTEAFF
.	TRBV14	many	TRBJ1-1	TGTGCCAGCAGCCAAGATTCGCCTTTCGAAGCTTTCTTT	CASSQDSPFEAFF
TRBD2	TRBV6-6	many	TRBJ2-7	TGTGCCAGCAGCCGGGGGGATAACAGTTACGAGCAGTACTTC	CASSRGDNSYEQYF
.	TRBV5-6	.	TRBJ2-7	TGTGCCAGCAGCCTAGGACTCACCACGACCTACGAGCAGTACTTC	CASSLGLTTTYEQYF
.	TRBV20-1	many	TRBJ1-2	TGCAGTGCCCCCAGGGTGGAGAGTACTAACTATGGCTACACCTTC	CSAPRVESTNYGYTF
.	TRBV4-1	few	TRBJ1-3	TGTGCCAGCAGCCAACGTACAGAGGCCTCTGGAAACACCATATATTTT	CASSQRTEASGNTIYF
TRBD2	TRBV6-2/TRBV6-3	few	TRBJ2-1	TGTGCCAGCAGCAATTACGGACTAGCGGGAGTTGTGTTCAATGAGCAGTTCTTC	CASSNYGLAGVVFNEQFF
.	TRBV11-2	many	TRBJ2-7	TGTGCCAGCAGCTTAGAATTGCGCCCCTACGAGCAGTACTTC	CASSLELRPYEQYF
.	TRBV12-3/TRBV12-4	.	TRBJ1-4	TGTGCCAGCAGTCCCGACACCCAGAATGAAAAACTGTTTTTT	CASSPDTQNEKLFF
.	TRBV28	.	TRBJ1-1	TGTGCCAGCAGTTTCGTCCAGGGATCTGAAGCTTTCTTT	CASSFVQGSEAFF
TRBD1	TRBV19	.	TRBJ1-1	TGTGCCAGTAGTATAGATTCCTCCGCCCGGACAGGTAACACTGAAGCTTTCTTT	CASSIDSSARTGNTEAFF
.	TRBV7-9	.	TRBJ2-7	TGTGCCAGCAGCTTAGGTCAGAACGAGCAGTACTTC	CASSLGQNEQYF
.	TRBV6-2/TRBV6-3	.	TRBJ2-3	TGTGCCAGCAAGCGAGCCGCTGACGGCACAGATACGCAGTATTTT	CASKRAADGTDTQYF
.	TRBV19	.	TRBJ1-1	TGTGCCAGTAGTATAAACAGCAACACTGAAGCTTTCTTT	CASSINSNTEAFF
.	TRBV12-3/TRBV12-4	few	TRBJ2-7	TGTGCCAGCAGTCTTTCTGGGGGGCGGGACAGTAACTACGAGCAGTACTTC	CASSLSGGRDSNYEQYF
TRBD2	TRBV7-2	many	TRBJ2-3	TGTGCCAGCAGCTTGGGACTAGCGGGGTCAGATACGCAGTATTTT	CASSLGLAGSDTQYF
TRBD1	TRBV6-2/TRBV6-3	many	TRBJ2-7	TGTGCCAGCAGACTTGACAGGGGGCGAGGGGCCTACGAGCAGTACTTC	CASRLDRGRGAYEQYF
.	TRBV20-1	few	TRBJ2-1	TGCAGTGCTAGAGATCCCACCAGCTCCTACAATGAGCAGTTCTTC	CSARDPTSSYNEQFF
TRBD1	TRBV2	few	TRBJ1-1	TGTGCCAGCAAGGCTACAGGGGCCGAAGCTTTCTTT	CASKATGAEAFF
.	TRBV7-9	many	TRBJ2-7	TGTGCCAGCAGCCCCTCCCCGTACAGATCCTACGAGCAGTACTTC	CASSPSPYRSYEQYF
.	TRBV11-2	.	TRBJ1-1	TGTGCCAGCAGCTTCCCCTCTGGAGGAACGAACACTGAAGCTTTCTTT	CASSFPSGGTNTEAFF
TRBD1	TRBV13	.	TRBJ2-5	TGTGCCAGCAGCTCCCGACAGGGGCTACCGTCCCAGTACTTC	CASSSRQGLPSQYF
TRBD1	TRBV27	.	TRBJ2-7	TGTGCCAGCCGTCGGACAGGGGACTACGAGCAGTACTTC	CASRRTGDYEQYF
.	TRBV5-5	once	TRBJ2-2	TGTGCCAGCAGCTTGCTTCTGAGCACCGGGGAGCTGTTTTTT	CASSLLLSTGELFF
TRBD2	TRBV11-2	.	TRBJ2-3	TGTGCCAGCAGCTTACGGACTAGCGTTTTTGCAGATACGCAGTATTTT	CASSLRTSVFADTQYF